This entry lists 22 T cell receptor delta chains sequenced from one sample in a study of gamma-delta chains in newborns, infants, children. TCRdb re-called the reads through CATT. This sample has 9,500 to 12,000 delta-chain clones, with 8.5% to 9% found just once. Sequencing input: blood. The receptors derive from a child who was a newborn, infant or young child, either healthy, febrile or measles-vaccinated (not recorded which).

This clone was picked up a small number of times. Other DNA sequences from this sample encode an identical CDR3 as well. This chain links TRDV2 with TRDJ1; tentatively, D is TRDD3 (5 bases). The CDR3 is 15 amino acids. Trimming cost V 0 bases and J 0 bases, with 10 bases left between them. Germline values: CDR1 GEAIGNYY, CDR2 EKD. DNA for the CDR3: TGTGCCTGTGACACCGCGGGGACCCACACCGATAAACTCATCTTT. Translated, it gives CACDTAGTHTDKLIF.

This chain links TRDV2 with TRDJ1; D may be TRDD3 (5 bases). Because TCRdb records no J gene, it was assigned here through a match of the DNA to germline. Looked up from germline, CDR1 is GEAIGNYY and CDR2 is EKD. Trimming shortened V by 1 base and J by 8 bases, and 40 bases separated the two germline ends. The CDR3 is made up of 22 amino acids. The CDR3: CACDTLRSVDRGHYTDNGKLIF. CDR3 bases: TGTGCCTGTGACACGTTGAGGTCTGTGGATCGGGGACATTACACCGATAACGGCAAACTCATCTTT.

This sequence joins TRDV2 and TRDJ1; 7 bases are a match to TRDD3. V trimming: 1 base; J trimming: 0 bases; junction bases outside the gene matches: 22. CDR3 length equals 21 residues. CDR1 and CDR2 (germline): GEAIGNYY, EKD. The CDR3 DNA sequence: TGTGCCTGTGACACAGTCGAGAAGGTGGGGGACCCCTCGCACTACACCGATAAACTCATCTTT. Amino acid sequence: CACDTVEKVGDPSHYTDKLIF.

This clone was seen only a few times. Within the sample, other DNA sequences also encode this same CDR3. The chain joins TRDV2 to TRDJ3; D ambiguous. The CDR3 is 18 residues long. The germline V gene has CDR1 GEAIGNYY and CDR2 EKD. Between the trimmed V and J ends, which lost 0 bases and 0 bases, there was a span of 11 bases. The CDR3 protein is CACDTAGESSWDTRQMFF. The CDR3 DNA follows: TGTGCCTGTGACACCGCGGGAGAGAGCTCCTGGGACACCCGACAGATGTTTTTC.

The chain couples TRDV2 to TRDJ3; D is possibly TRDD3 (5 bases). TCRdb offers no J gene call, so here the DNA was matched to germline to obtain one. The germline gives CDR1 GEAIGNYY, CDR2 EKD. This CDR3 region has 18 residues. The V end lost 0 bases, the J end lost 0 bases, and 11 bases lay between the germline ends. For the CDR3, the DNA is TGTGCCTGTGACACCGCTGGGCTCAGCTCCTGGGACACCCGACAGATGTTTTTC. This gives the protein CACDTAGLSSWDTRQMFF.

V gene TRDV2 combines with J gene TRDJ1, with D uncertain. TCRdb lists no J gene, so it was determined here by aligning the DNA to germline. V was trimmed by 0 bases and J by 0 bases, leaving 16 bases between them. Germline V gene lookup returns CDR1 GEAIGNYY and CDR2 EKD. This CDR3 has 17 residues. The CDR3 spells CACDTVPGLQYTDKLIF. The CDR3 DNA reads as TGTGCCTGTGACACCGTTCCGGGACTACAGTACACCGATAAACTCATCTTT.

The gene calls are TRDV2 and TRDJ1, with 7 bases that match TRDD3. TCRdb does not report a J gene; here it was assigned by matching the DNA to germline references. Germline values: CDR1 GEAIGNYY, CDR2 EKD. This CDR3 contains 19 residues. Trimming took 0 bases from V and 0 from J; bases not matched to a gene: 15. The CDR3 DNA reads TGTGCCTGTGACACCGTTCGTGCTCCGGGGGATGTGTACACCGATAAACTCATCTTT. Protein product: CACDTVRAPGDVYTDKLIF.

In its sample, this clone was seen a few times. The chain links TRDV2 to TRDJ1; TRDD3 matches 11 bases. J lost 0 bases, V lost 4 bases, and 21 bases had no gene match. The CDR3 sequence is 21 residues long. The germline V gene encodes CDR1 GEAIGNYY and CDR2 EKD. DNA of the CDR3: TGTGCCTGTGAAGCCCTCGAACTGGGGGATAGTCAAACGAGGTACACCGATAAACTCATCTTT. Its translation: CACEALELGDSQTRYTDKLIF.

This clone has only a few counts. CDR3 coding DNA: TGTGCCTGTGACATACTGGGGCAATACACCGATAAACTCATCTTT. Encoded protein: CACDILGQYTDKLIF. The chain recombines TRDV2 with TRDJ1; 7 bases fit TRDD3. The CDR3 is made up of 15 amino acids. CDR1 is GEAIGNYY, CDR2 EKD, per germline. After removal of 2 bases from V and 0 bases from J, the junction contained 5 bases not matched to a gene.

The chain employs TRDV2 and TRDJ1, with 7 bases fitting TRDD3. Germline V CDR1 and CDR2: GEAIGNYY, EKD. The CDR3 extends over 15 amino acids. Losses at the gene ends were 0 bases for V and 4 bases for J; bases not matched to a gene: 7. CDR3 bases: TGTGCCTGTGACACCCTGGGGGTAAGAGTCGATAAACTCATCTTT. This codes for CACDTLGVRVDKLIF.

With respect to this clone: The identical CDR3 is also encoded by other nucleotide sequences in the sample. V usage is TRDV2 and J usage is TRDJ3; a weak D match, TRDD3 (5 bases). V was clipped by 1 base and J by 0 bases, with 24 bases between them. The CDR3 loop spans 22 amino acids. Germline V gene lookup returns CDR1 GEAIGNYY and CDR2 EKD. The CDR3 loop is CACDTALRQGAQSSWDTRQMFF. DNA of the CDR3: TGTGCCTGTGACACTGCCTTGCGGCAGGGGGCCCAGAGCTCCTGGGACACCCGACAGATGTTTTTC.

CDR3 nucleotide sequence: TGTGCCTGTGACAAAGTACTGGGGGATACCCGGACTACCCTCTCCTGGGACACCCGACAGATGTTTTTC. This gives the protein CACDKVLGDTRTTLSWDTRQMFF. The chain combines TRDV2 with TRDJ3, with 12 bases identical to TRDD3. Germline assignment: CDR1 GEAIGNYY and CDR2 EKD. V gave up 2 bases and J gave up 0 bases; unmatched junction bases: 16. The CDR3 loop spans 23 amino acids.

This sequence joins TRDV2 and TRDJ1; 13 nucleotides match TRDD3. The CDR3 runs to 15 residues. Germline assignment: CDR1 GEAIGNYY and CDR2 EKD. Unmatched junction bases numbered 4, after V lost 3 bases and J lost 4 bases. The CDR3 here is CACDRLGDTDDKLIF. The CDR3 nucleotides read TGTGCCTGTGACCGACTGGGGGATACGGACGATAAACTCATCTTT.

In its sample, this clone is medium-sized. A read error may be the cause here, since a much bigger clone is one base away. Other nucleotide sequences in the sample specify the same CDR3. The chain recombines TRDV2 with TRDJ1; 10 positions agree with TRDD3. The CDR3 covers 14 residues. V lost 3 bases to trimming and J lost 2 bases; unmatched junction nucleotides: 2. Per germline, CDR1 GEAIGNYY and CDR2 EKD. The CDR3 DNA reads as TGTGCCTGTGACCTACTGGGGGATACCGATAAACTCATCTTT. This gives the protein CACDLLGDTDKLIF.

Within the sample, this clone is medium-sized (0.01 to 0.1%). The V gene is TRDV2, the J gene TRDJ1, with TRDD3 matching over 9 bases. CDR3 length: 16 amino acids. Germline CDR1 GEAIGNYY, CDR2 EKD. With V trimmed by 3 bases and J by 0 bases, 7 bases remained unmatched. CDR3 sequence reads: CACDSLLGDYTDKLIF. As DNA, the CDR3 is TGTGCCTGTGACTCCCTACTGGGGGACTACACCGATAAACTCATCTTT.

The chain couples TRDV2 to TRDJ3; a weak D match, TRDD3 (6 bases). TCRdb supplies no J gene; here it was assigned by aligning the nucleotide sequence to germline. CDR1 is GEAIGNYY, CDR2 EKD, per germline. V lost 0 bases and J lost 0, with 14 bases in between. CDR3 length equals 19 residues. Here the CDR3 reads CACDTGGLTHSWDTRQMFF. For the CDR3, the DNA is TGTGCCTGTGACACCGGGGGACTTACACACTCCTGGGACACCCGACAGATGTTTTTC.

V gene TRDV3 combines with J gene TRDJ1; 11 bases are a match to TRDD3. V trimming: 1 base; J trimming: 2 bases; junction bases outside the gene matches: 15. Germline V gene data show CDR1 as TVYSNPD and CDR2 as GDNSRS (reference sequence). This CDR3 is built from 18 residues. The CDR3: CAFKRPIYWGIRTDKLIF. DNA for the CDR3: TGTGCCTTTAAGCGTCCCATTTACTGGGGGATAAGAACCGATAAACTCATCTTT.

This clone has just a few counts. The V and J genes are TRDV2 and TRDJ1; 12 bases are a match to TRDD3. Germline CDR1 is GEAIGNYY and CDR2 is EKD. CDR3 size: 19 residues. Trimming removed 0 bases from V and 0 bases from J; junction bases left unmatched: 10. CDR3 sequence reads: CACDTVAGGYVAYTDKLIF. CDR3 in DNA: TGTGCCTGTGACACCGTCGCTGGGGGATACGTCGCATACACCGATAAACTCATCTTT.

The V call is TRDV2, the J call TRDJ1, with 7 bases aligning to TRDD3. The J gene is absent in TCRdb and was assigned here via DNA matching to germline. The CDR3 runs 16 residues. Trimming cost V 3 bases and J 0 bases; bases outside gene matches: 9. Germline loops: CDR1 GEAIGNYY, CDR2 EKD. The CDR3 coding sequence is TGTGCCTGTGACCTCGTTGGGGGACCTTACACCGATAAACTCATCTTT. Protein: CACDLVGGPYTDKLIF.

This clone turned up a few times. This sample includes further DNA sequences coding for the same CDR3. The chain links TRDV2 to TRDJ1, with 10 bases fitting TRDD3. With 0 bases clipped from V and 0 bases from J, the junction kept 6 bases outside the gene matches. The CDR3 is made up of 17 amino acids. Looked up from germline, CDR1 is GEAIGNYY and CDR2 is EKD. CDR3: CACDTVGGYAYTDKLIF. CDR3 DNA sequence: TGTGCCTGTGACACCGTGGGGGGATACGCTTACACCGATAAACTCATCTTT.

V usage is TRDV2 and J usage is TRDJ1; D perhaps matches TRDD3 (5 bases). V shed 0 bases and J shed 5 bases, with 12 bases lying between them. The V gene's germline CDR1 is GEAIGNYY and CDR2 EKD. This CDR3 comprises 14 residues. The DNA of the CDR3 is TGTGCCTGTGACACCTTGGGGACGCGAGATAAACTCATCTTT. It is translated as CACDTLGTRDKLIF.

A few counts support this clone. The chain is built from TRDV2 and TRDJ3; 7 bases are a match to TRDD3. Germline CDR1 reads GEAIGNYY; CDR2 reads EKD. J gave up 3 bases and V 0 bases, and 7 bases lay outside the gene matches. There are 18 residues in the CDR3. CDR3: CACDTVTGDDWDTRQMFF. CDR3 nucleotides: TGTGCCTGTGACACCGTTACTGGGGACGACTGGGACACCCGACAGATGTTTTTC.